The 20 T cell receptor beta chains below were found in one sample sequenced in a study of T cell changes during pregnancy in multiple sclerosis. Some clones are missing from TCRdb's copy, which holds only in-frame ones; the method was immunoSEQ multiplex PCR. This sample has 25,000 to 30,000 clones, with 90% to 95% found just once. Sequenced material: CD4+ T cells from peripheral blood mononuclear cells, taken after pregnancy. The receptor set was obtained from a female donor with multiple sclerosis, enrolled in a pregnancy study.

To note about this clone: The junction departs from germline at one end; a sequencing error may be responsible. This chain connects TRBV25-1 to TRBJ2-3; D perhaps matches TRBD2 (5 bases). The CDR3 is 13 amino acids. Germline V gene sequence: CDR1 MGHDK, CDR2 SYGVNS. CDR3 region: CASSVSSIDTQYF. CDR3 bases: TGTGCCAGCAGTGTTTCTAGCATAGATACGCAGTATTTT.

The chain is built from TRBV19 and TRBJ2-1; possibly TRBD1 for D (6 bases). Germline loops: CDR1 LNHDA, CDR2 SQIVND (reference sequence). Trimming removed 8 bases from V and 6 bases from J, with 14 bases in between. The CDR3 contains 13 residues. Here the CDR3 reads CASVDRARNEQFF. In DNA, the CDR3 is TGTGCCAGTGTGGACAGAGCTCGCAATGAGCAGTTCTTC.

J is TRBJ1-1 and V is TRBV30; D is unresolved. Per the germline V gene, CDR1 is GTSNPN and CDR2 is SVGIG (reference sequence). There are 10 residues in the CDR3. V dropped 5 bases and J dropped 7 bases, with 8 bases sitting between them. CDR3 in amino acids: CAWARIEAFF. The DNA for the CDR3 is TGTGCCTGGGCGAGGATTGAAGCTTTCTTT.

The chain links TRBV5-6 to TRBJ2-2; possibly TRBD1 for D (6 bases). The germline CDR1 and CDR2 sequences are SGHDT and YYEEEE. CDR3 length: 16 residues. V shed 4 bases and J shed 6 bases, with 19 bases lying between them. This chain's CDR3 is CASSRGEIQGPGELFF. The CDR3 bases are TGTGCCAGCAGCCGAGGAGAGATACAGGGTCCCGGGGAGCTGTTTTTT.

The chain is built from TRBV11-2 and TRBJ2-1, with 9 bases that match TRBD2. Germline V gene data show CDR1 as SGHAT and CDR2 as FQNNGV. Losses at the gene ends were 4 bases for V and 7 bases for J; bases not matched to a gene: 11. The CDR3 spans 16 residues. CDR3 loop: CASSSTLSGGTNEQFF. DNA for the CDR3: TGTGCCAGCAGCTCGACTCTTAGCGGGGGAACAAATGAGCAGTTCTTC.

The V gene is TRBV28, the J gene TRBJ2-7; 7 bases agree with TRBD2. The junction had 8 bases not matched to a gene; V was cut back by 3 bases and J by 12 bases. This CDR3 region has 12 residues. Germline CDR1 reads MDHEN; CDR2 reads SYDVKM. The CDR3 DNA is TGTGCCAGCAGTTTGAAGCGGGAAGTCTTGTACTTC. This sequence encodes CASSLKREVLYF.

The chain couples TRBV5-5 to TRBJ1-4, with D perhaps matching TRBD1 (5 bases). The CDR3 is made up of 15 amino acids. Germline values: CDR1 SGHKS, CDR2 YYEKEE (reference sequence). V was clipped by 5 bases and J by 7 bases, with 18 bases between them. CDR3 sequence (DNA): TGTGCCAGCAGTTCCGCCAAAGGGGATGGTGAAAAACTGTTTTTT. Translated, it gives CASSSAKGDGEKLFF.

The chain combines TRBV4-1 with TRBJ1-5; 7 positions match TRBD1. The germline V gene encodes CDR1 MGHRA and CDR2 YSYEKL. This CDR3 is built from 19 residues. The trim removed 4 bases at V and 0 bases at J, leaving 15 bases unmatched. The CDR3 reads CASSLSGTDLLYSNQPQHF. The CDR3 coding sequence is TGCGCCAGCAGCCTATCCGGGACAGACTTACTTTATAGCAATCAGCCCCAGCATTTT.

The chain is built from TRBV14 and TRBJ2-7, with 7 bases fitting TRBD1. The V and J ends lost 5 bases and 2 bases, in that order; junction bases with no gene match: 9. The CDR3 covers 15 residues. Germline V gives CDR1 SGHDN, CDR2 FVKESK. The CDR3 DNA reads as TGTGCCAGCAGCTTAATGACCGGGACAGCCTACGAGCAGTACTTC. This gives the protein CASSLMTGTAYEQYF.

Concerning this clone itself: Sequence at one end of the junction differs from germline and may be a read error. The V and J genes are TRBV7-3 and TRBJ2-1; the match to TRBD2 covers 13 bases. This CDR3 comprises 14 residues. Germline V gene sequence: CDR1 SGHTA, CDR2 FQGTGA. Here the CDR3 reads CASSSGLAGDPLIF. The CDR3 DNA is TGTGCCAGCAGTTCCGGACTAGCGGGGGATCCTCTTATCTTC. Full variable domain (remainder filled in from reference TRBV7-3 and TRBJ2-1): GAGVSQTPSNKVTEKGKYVELRCDPISGHTALYWYRQSLGQGPEFLIYFQGTGAADDSGLPNDRFFAVRPEGSVSTLKIQRTERGDSAVYLCASSSGLAGDPLIFGPGTRLTVL.

CDR3 DNA: TGCGCCAGCAGCAGAAACGAGGGATACGAGCAGTACTTC. Translated, it gives CASSRNEGYEQYF. The rearrangement uses TRBV4-3 and TRBJ2-7; D may be TRBD2 (5 bases). The CDR3 loop spans 13 amino acids. Germline CDR1 reads LGHNA; CDR2 reads YSLEER. V lost 5 bases, J lost 4 bases, and 12 bases lay in between.

A word on this clone: Germline and junction disagree at one end, which may indicate a read error. This sequence joins TRBV7-2 and TRBJ2-1; 11 bases match TRBD2. The CDR3 is 16 amino acids. CDR1 is SGHTA and CDR2 is FQGNSA in the germline V gene. CDR3 sequence (DNA): TGTGCCAGCAGCATAGCTAGCGGGAGGACAGGCAATGAGCAGTTCTTC. This sequence encodes CASSIASGRTGNEQFF. Combining the CDR3 with reference TRBV7-2 and TRBJ2-1 gives the whole variable domain GAGVSQSPSNKVTEKGKDVELRCDPISGHTALYWYRQSLGQGLEFLIYFQGNSAPDKSGLPSDRFSAERTGGSVSTLTIQRTQQEDSAVYLCASSIASGRTGNEQFFGPGTRLTVL.

The genes are TRBV5-1 and TRBJ1-1; TRBD1 matches 11 bases. Looked up from germline, CDR1 is SGHRS and CDR2 is YFSETQ. The CDR3 has 16 amino acids. V dropped 5 bases and J dropped 1; count of bases not matched to a gene: 7. The CDR3 here is CASRPDRGLRNTEAFF. The CDR3 bases are TGCGCCAGCAGACCGGACAGGGGGCTGAGGAACACTGAAGCTTTCTTT.

This chain uses TRBV5-1 with TRBJ1-1; maybe TRBD1 (6 bases). V gave up 3 bases and J gave up 1 base, with 13 bases separating them. The CDR3 sequence is 15 residues long. Germline lookup yields CDR1 SGHRS and CDR2 YFSETQ. This CDR3 reads CASSWYTGTNTEAFF. CDR3 in DNA: TGCGCCAGCAGCTGGTACACAGGGACGAACACTGAAGCTTTCTTT.

The V gene is TRBV7-8, the J gene TRBJ1-5; 8 nucleotides agree with TRBD1. The germline V gene has CDR1 SGHVS and CDR2 FQNEAQ. With V trimmed by 0 bases and J by 7 bases, 8 bases remained unmatched. The CDR3 is 16 amino acids. This CDR3 reads CASSLAWTGIGQPQHF. The CDR3 DNA reads TGTGCCAGCAGCTTAGCTTGGACAGGGATAGGACAGCCCCAGCATTTT.

This chain links TRBV7-8 with TRBJ2-7, with 8 bases identical to TRBD1. CDR1 and CDR2 (germline): SGHVS, FQNEAQ. V was clipped by 5 bases and J by 5 bases; unmatched bases: 11. The CDR3 is 15 residues long. Here the CDR3 DNA reads TGTGCCAGCAGCACTTACCTAGGACAGGGTAACGAGCAGTACTTC. It codes for CASSTYLGQGNEQYF.

The chain uses TRBV5-1 and TRBJ1-1, with TRBD1 identical over 9 bases. Per germline, CDR1 SGHRS and CDR2 YFSETQ. The length of the CDR3 is 15 residues. J gave up 1 base and V 3 bases, and 4 bases lay outside the gene matches. This CDR3 reads CASSSGTGPNTEAFF. The CDR3 region has the DNA TGCGCCAGCAGCTCGGGGACAGGGCCGAACACTGAAGCTTTCTTT.

This clone has just one count. The V call is TRBV5-1, the J call TRBJ2-1, with 7 bases fitting TRBD2. The CDR3 totals 20 residues. Germline V gene sequence: CDR1 SGHRS, CDR2 YFSETQ. J was trimmed by 0 bases and V by 1 base; bases with no gene match: 16. CDR3 region: CASSLPDAGVGLSSYNEQFF. As DNA, the CDR3 is TGCGCCAGCAGCTTGCCGGACGCGGGAGTGGGGTTGAGCTCCTACAATGAGCAGTTCTTC.

The chain recombines TRBV27 with TRBJ2-7; TRBD1 matches 7 bases. The CDR3 has 15 residues. Germline V gene data show CDR1 as MNHEY and CDR2 as SMNVEV (reference sequence). V shed 4 bases, J shed 7 bases, and the junction held 13 bases outside the gene matches. This chain's CDR3 is CASSSGTAKWGEQYF. As DNA, the CDR3 is TGTGCCAGCAGTTCAGGGACAGCCAAGTGGGGGGAGCAGTACTTC.

In its sample, this clone was seen once. The chain couples TRBV29-1 to TRBJ2-5; 7 bases agree with TRBD1. The assigned J gene may be wrong: the sequence end matches TRBJ2-7 better. CDR1 is SQVTM, CDR2 ANQGSEA, per germline. The CDR3 is 14 amino acids. CDR3: CSAARPGQTYEQYF. In DNA form, the CDR3 reads TGCAGCGCTGCTCGGCCGGGACAGACCTACGAGCAGTACTTC.